This is a list of T cell receptor beta chains from one sample in a study of siplizumab effects on memory and regulatory T cells. Sequenced by immunoSEQ multiplex PCR; TCRdb stores in-frame clones only, minus some. The repertoire consists of 90,000 to 120,000 clones, with 93% occurring once and the leading ten covering around 0.62%. Sequencing was done on a sample of Tregs sorted from blood. The receptors shown here come from a human donor in good health. CDR3s include the opening cysteine and the closing phenylalanine or tryptophan. Fields, in order: J gene, clone size, D gene, V gene, CDR3 protein, CDR3 DNA. The D gene is left open where the match is weak. Part of the rows lack a size; the others show once, few, many or a class for expanded clones.

j_gene: TRBJ2-1
abundance: .
d_gene: TRBD2
v_gene: TRBV5-1
CDR3aa: CASSATGTSAYNEQFF
CDR3nt: TGCGCCAGCAGCGCAACCGGGACTAGCGCCTACAATGAGCAGTTCTTC

j_gene: TRBJ2-1
abundance: .
d_gene: .
v_gene: TRBV30
CDR3aa: CAWSGVTNNEQFF
CDR3nt: TGTGCCTGGAGTGGGGTCACAAACAATGAGCAGTTCTTC

j_gene: TRBJ2-1
abundance: .
d_gene: .
v_gene: TRBV7-9
CDR3aa: CASSFAGPSYNEQFF
CDR3nt: TGTGCCAGCAGCTTCGCGGGCCCCTCCTACAATGAGCAGTTCTTC

j_gene: TRBJ2-1
abundance: .
d_gene: TRBD2
v_gene: TRBV4-1
CDR3aa: CASSQSRLAGRSSYNEQFF
CDR3nt: TGCGCCAGCAGCCAATCCCGATTAGCGGGCCGCAGCTCCTACAATGAGCAGTTCTTC

j_gene: TRBJ2-5
abundance: .
d_gene: TRBD2
v_gene: TRBV7-2
CDR3aa: CASSLGFAGGQETQYF
CDR3nt: TGTGCCAGCAGCTTAGGGTTCGCGGGAGGGCAAGAGACCCAGTACTTC

j_gene: TRBJ2-5
abundance: .
d_gene: .
v_gene: TRBV18
CDR3aa: CASSLNGGQETQYF
CDR3nt: TGTGCCAGCTCCCTAAACGGGGGCCAAGAGACCCAGTACTTC

j_gene: TRBJ1-1
abundance: .
d_gene: .
v_gene: TRBV5-1
CDR3aa: CASSLGTGLQGAFF
CDR3nt: TGCGCCAGCAGCTTGGGAACCGGGCTTCAAGGAGCTTTCTTT

j_gene: TRBJ2-5
abundance: once
d_gene: .
v_gene: TRBV28
CDR3aa: CATIAPEETQYF
CDR3nt: TGTGCCACCATCGCCCCTGAGGAGACCCAGTACTTC

j_gene: TRBJ1-2
abundance: .
d_gene: .
v_gene: TRBV5-6
CDR3aa: CASSLRYGYTF
CDR3nt: TGTGCCAGCAGCTTGAGGTATGGCTACACCTTC

j_gene: TRBJ2-1
abundance: .
d_gene: .
v_gene: TRBV2
CDR3aa: CASSGGDKYNEQFF
CDR3nt: TGTGCCAGCAGCGGTGGAGACAAGTACAATGAGCAGTTCTTC

j_gene: TRBJ1-5
abundance: .
d_gene: .
v_gene: TRBV19
CDR3aa: CASSRSGAYNQPQHF
CDR3nt: TGTGCCAGTAGCAGGTCGGGGGCCTACAATCAGCCCCAGCATTTT

j_gene: TRBJ1-1
abundance: .
d_gene: TRBD1
v_gene: TRBV2
CDR3aa: CASSDADGPGQGTLNTEAFF
CDR3nt: TGTGCCAGCAGTGACGCAGATGGTCCGGGACAGGGCACTTTGAACACTGAAGCTTTCTTT

j_gene: TRBJ2-6
abundance: .
d_gene: .
v_gene: TRBV19
CDR3aa: CASTQDPRASVSGANVLTF
CDR3nt: TGTGCCAGTACCCAGGATCCCAGGGCGTCTGTCTCTGGGGCCAACGTCCTGACTTTC

j_gene: TRBJ2-5
abundance: .
d_gene: TRBD2
v_gene: TRBV11-3
CDR3aa: CASSQAGTTQETQYF
CDR3nt: TGTGCCAGCAGCCAGGCGGGGACTACTCAAGAGACCCAGTACTTC

j_gene: TRBJ1-4
abundance: .
d_gene: .
v_gene: TRBV20-1
CDR3aa: CSADTNEKLFF
CDR3nt: TGCAGTGCGGATACTAATGAAAAACTGTTTTTT

j_gene: TRBJ2-2
abundance: .
d_gene: .
v_gene: TRBV7-9
CDR3aa: CASSLGQSTGELFF
CDR3nt: TGTGCCAGCAGCTTAGGTCAGAGCACCGGGGAGCTGTTTTTT

j_gene: TRBJ1-2
abundance: .
d_gene: .
v_gene: TRBV27
CDR3aa: CASSPLGSLYGYTF
CDR3nt: TGTGCCAGCAGTCCCCTCGGCAGCTTATATGGCTACACCTTC

j_gene: TRBJ1-5
abundance: .
d_gene: TRBD1
v_gene: TRBV10-1
CDR3aa: CASSRTGEDQPQHF
CDR3nt: TGCGCCAGCAGCCGGACAGGGGAGGATCAGCCCCAGCATTTT

j_gene: TRBJ2-1
abundance: .
d_gene: TRBD2
v_gene: TRBV18
CDR3aa: CASSPPTSGRDNEQFF
CDR3nt: TGTGCCAGCTCACCTCCGACTAGCGGGAGAGACAATGAGCAGTTCTTC

j_gene: TRBJ2-2
abundance: .
d_gene: TRBD1
v_gene: TRBV15
CDR3aa: CATSRDWDSSGELFF
CDR3nt: TGTGCCACCAGCAGAGATTGGGACAGTTCCGGGGAGCTGTTTTTT

j_gene: TRBJ1-6
abundance: .
d_gene: TRBD1
v_gene: TRBV6-1
CDR3aa: CASSPDRGSSPLHF
CDR3nt: TGTGCCAGCAGCCCAGACAGGGGCTCTTCACCCCTCCACTTT

j_gene: TRBJ2-1
abundance: once
d_gene: .
v_gene: TRBV11-3
CDR3aa: CASSLKYNEQFF
CDR3nt: TGTGCCAGCAGCTTGAAGTACAATGAGCAGTTCTTC

j_gene: TRBJ2-5
abundance: .
d_gene: TRBD2
v_gene: TRBV4-1
CDR3aa: CASSQGLAGGPRETQYF
CDR3nt: TGCGCCAGCAGCCAAGGACTAGCGGGAGGGCCGCGTGAGACCCAGTACTTC

j_gene: TRBJ1-1
abundance: .
d_gene: .
v_gene: TRBV27
CDR3aa: CASRTRGTEAFF
CDR3nt: TGTGCCAGCAGAACTCGTGGGACTGAAGCTTTCTTT

j_gene: TRBJ1-4
abundance: .
d_gene: .
v_gene: TRBV18
CDR3aa: CASSRTVQKLFF
CDR3nt: TGTGCCAGCTCCAGGACAGTGCAGAAACTGTTTTTT

j_gene: TRBJ1-3
abundance: .
d_gene: .
v_gene: TRBV7-9
CDR3aa: CASSLAREPGNTIYF
CDR3nt: TGTGCCAGCAGCTTAGCCAGGGAACCTGGAAACACCATATATTTT

j_gene: TRBJ1-1
abundance: .
d_gene: .
v_gene: TRBV7-2
CDR3aa: CASGHPNTEAFF
CDR3nt: TGTGCCAGTGGCCACCCGAACACTGAAGCTTTCTTT

j_gene: TRBJ2-1
abundance: .
d_gene: TRBD2
v_gene: TRBV7-9
CDR3aa: CASSWTLAGEQFF
CDR3nt: TGTGCCAGCAGCTGGACACTAGCGGGGGAACAGTTCTTC

j_gene: TRBJ2-5
abundance: .
d_gene: .
v_gene: TRBV2
CDR3aa: CASSEDSQETQYF
CDR3nt: TGTGCCAGCAGTGAAGACAGCCAAGAGACCCAGTACTTC

j_gene: TRBJ1-6
abundance: .
d_gene: .
v_gene: TRBV5-1
CDR3aa: CASSFDRVNSPLHF
CDR3nt: TGCGCCAGCAGCTTCGACAGAGTGAACTCACCCCTCCACTTT

j_gene: TRBJ2-3
abundance: .
d_gene: .
v_gene: TRBV30
CDR3aa: CAGGAGDTQYF
CDR3nt: TGTGCAGGAGGGGCGGGAGATACGCAGTATTTT

j_gene: TRBJ2-1
abundance: .
d_gene: .
v_gene: TRBV9
CDR3aa: CASNRESSYNEQFF
CDR3nt: TGTGCCAGCAATAGAGAGAGCTCCTACAATGAGCAGTTCTTC

j_gene: TRBJ1-4
abundance: .
d_gene: .
v_gene: TRBV5-1
CDR3aa: CASSSGTPNEKLFF
CDR3nt: TGCGCCAGCAGCTCCGGGACACCAAATGAAAAACTGTTTTTT

j_gene: TRBJ2-3
abundance: .
d_gene: TRBD2
v_gene: TRBV5-6
CDR3aa: CASSLVLAGADTQYF
CDR3nt: TGTGCCAGCAGCTTGGTCCTAGCGGGGGCAGATACGCAGTATTTT

j_gene: TRBJ2-7
abundance: .
d_gene: TRBD2
v_gene: TRBV6-1
CDR3aa: CASKGLAGYEQYF
CDR3nt: TGTGCCAGCAAGGGACTAGCCGGTTACGAGCAGTACTTC

j_gene: TRBJ2-3
abundance: .
d_gene: .
v_gene: TRBV7-9
CDR3aa: CASSLEGMSTDTQYF
CDR3nt: TGTGCCAGCAGCTTAGAAGGGATGAGCACAGATACGCAGTATTTT

j_gene: TRBJ2-7
abundance: once
d_gene: .
v_gene: TRBV5-1
CDR3aa: CASSLVAGGASYEQYF
CDR3nt: TGCGCCAGCAGCTTGGTGGCTGGCGGTGCCTCCTACGAGCAGTACTTC

j_gene: TRBJ1-2
abundance: .
d_gene: TRBD1
v_gene: TRBV7-9
CDR3aa: CASSLEGAVGYTF
CDR3nt: TGTGCCAGCAGCTTAGAGGGGGCAGTTGGCTACACCTTC

j_gene: TRBJ1-2
abundance: .
d_gene: .
v_gene: TRBV7-2
CDR3aa: CASSQYYGYTF
CDR3nt: TGTGCCAGCAGCCAGTACTATGGCTACACCTTC

j_gene: TRBJ1-1
abundance: .
d_gene: TRBD1
v_gene: TRBV2
CDR3aa: CASSGRGQTNTEAFF
CDR3nt: TGTGCCAGCAGTGGACGGGGACAGACGAACACTGAAGCTTTCTTT

j_gene: TRBJ2-1
abundance: .
d_gene: TRBD2
v_gene: TRBV7-2
CDR3aa: CASSLLAGGRSEQFF
CDR3nt: TGTGCCAGCAGCTTACTAGCGGGGGGGCGGAGTGAGCAGTTCTTC

j_gene: TRBJ2-3
abundance: .
d_gene: .
v_gene: TRBV19
CDR3aa: CASSRRGFTDTQYF
CDR3nt: TGTGCCAGTAGTAGACGAGGATTCACAGATACGCAGTATTTT

j_gene: TRBJ2-1
abundance: .
d_gene: TRBD2
v_gene: TRBV10-2
CDR3aa: CASSMTSGGYNEQFF
CDR3nt: TGCGCCAGCAGTATGACTAGCGGGGGGTACAATGAGCAGTTCTTC

j_gene: TRBJ2-1
abundance: once
d_gene: .
v_gene: TRBV27
CDR3aa: CASSLSGIPSYNEQFF
CDR3nt: TGTGCCAGCAGTTTATCAGGGATTCCTTCCTACAATGAGCAGTTCTTC

j_gene: TRBJ1-4
abundance: .
d_gene: .
v_gene: TRBV5-1
CDR3aa: CASSLQPGNEKLFF
CDR3nt: TGCGCCAGCAGCCTTCAGCCTGGCAATGAAAAACTGTTTTTT

j_gene: TRBJ1-4
abundance: .
d_gene: .
v_gene: TRBV11-2
CDR3aa: CASSLGVNEKLFF
CDR3nt: TGTGCCAGCAGCTTAGGGGTGAATGAAAAACTGTTTTTT

j_gene: TRBJ2-3
abundance: .
d_gene: .
v_gene: TRBV19
CDR3aa: CASRQGSTDTQYF
CDR3nt: TGTGCCAGTAGGCAGGGGAGCACAGATACGCAGTATTTT

j_gene: TRBJ1-6
abundance: .
d_gene: TRBD1
v_gene: TRBV10-3
CDR3aa: CAISDSRTGANSPLHF
CDR3nt: TGTGCCATCAGTGACTCGAGGACAGGGGCTAATTCACCCCTCCACTTT

j_gene: TRBJ2-2
abundance: .
d_gene: TRBD2
v_gene: TRBV4-1
CDR3aa: CASSQDPVTSGNTGELFF
CDR3nt: TGCGCCAGCAGCCAAGATCCTGTGACTAGCGGGAATACCGGGGAGCTGTTTTTT

j_gene: TRBJ2-2
abundance: .
d_gene: .
v_gene: TRBV9
CDR3aa: CASSVGLQLDTGELFF
CDR3nt: TGTGCCAGCAGCGTAGGCCTCCAGCTAGACACCGGGGAGCTGTTTTTT

j_gene: TRBJ2-3
abundance: .
d_gene: TRBD1
v_gene: TRBV13
CDR3aa: CASSESKGARITDTQYF
CDR3nt: TGTGCCAGCAGCGAATCGAAGGGGGCGCGTATCACAGATACGCAGTATTTT

j_gene: TRBJ1-3
abundance: once
d_gene: TRBD1
v_gene: TRBV19
CDR3aa: CASSWGQQNSGNTIYF
CDR3nt: TGTGCCAGTAGTTGGGGACAGCAGAACTCTGGAAACACCATATATTTT

j_gene: TRBJ2-5
abundance: .
d_gene: TRBD2
v_gene: TRBV6-5
CDR3aa: CASSYGTSGQETQYF
CDR3nt: TGTGCCAGCAGCTACGGGACTAGCGGCCAAGAGACCCAGTACTTC

j_gene: TRBJ1-2
abundance: .
d_gene: .
v_gene: TRBV30
CDR3aa: CAWSPRSGFLYGYTF
CDR3nt: TGTGCCTGGAGTCCCCGTAGCGGGTTCCTCTATGGCTACACCTTC

j_gene: TRBJ2-2
abundance: .
d_gene: .
v_gene: TRBV19
CDR3aa: CASSSWTTNTGELFF
CDR3nt: TGTGCCAGTAGTAGTTGGACAACGAACACCGGGGAGCTGTTTTTT

j_gene: TRBJ2-1
abundance: .
d_gene: TRBD2
v_gene: TRBV7-9
CDR3aa: CATLLAGGRNEQFF
CDR3nt: TGTGCCACCCTCTTGGCGGGAGGGCGCAATGAGCAGTTCTTC

j_gene: TRBJ2-3
abundance: .
d_gene: .
v_gene: TRBV5-1
CDR3aa: CASSLGLSTDTQYF
CDR3nt: TGCGCCAGCAGCTTGGGACTTAGCACAGATACGCAGTATTTT

j_gene: TRBJ1-6
abundance: .
d_gene: TRBD1
v_gene: TRBV7-9
CDR3aa: CASSLADRGRSPLHF
CDR3nt: TGTGCCAGCAGCTTAGCTGACAGGGGCAGGTCACCCCTCCACTTT